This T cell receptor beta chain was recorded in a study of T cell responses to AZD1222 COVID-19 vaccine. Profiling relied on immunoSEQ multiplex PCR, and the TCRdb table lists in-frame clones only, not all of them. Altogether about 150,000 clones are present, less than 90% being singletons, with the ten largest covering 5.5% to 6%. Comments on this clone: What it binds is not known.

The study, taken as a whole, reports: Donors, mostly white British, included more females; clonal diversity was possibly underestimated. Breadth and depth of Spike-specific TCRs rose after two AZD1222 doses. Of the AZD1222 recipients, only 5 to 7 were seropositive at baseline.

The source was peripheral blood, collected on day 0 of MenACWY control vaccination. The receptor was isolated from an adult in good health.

The CDR3, as DNA: TGTGCCAGCAGTGATGCGGAGAGCAATCAGCCCCAGCATTTT. Protein sequence: CASSDAESNQPQHF. The V gene is TRBV2, the J gene TRBJ1-5; D is undetermined. Germline V lookup: CDR1 SNHLY, CDR2 FYNNEI. CDR3 length equals 14 residues. Trimming removed 3 bases from V and 1 base from J, with 7 bases in between. The entire variable domain, with the rest obtained from reference TRBV2 and TRBJ1-5, is as follows: EPEVTQTPSHQVTQMGQEVILRCVPISNHLYFYWYRQILGQKVEFLVSFYNNEISEKSEIFDDQFSVERPDGSNFTLKIRSTKLEDSAMYFCASSDAESNQPQHFGDGTRLSIL.